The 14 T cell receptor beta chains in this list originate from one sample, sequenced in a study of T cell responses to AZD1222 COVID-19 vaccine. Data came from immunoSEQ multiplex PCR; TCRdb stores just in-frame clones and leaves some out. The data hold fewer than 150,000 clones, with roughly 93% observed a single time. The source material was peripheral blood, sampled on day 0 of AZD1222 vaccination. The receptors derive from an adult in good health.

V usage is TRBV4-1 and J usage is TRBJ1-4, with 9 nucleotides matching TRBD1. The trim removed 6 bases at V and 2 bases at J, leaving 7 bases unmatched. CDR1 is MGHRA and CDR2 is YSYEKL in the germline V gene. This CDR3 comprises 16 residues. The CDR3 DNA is TGCGCCAGCAGGTGGGCCGACAGGGGGACTAATGAAAAACTGTTTTTT. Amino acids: CASRWADRGTNEKLFF.

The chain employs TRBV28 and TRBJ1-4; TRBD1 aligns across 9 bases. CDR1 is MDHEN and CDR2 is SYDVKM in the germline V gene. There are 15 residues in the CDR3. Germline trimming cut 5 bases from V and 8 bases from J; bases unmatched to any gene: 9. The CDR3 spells CASSGGGTGNEKLFF. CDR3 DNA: TGTGCCAGCAGTGGAGGGGGGACAGGGAACGAAAAACTGTTTTTT.

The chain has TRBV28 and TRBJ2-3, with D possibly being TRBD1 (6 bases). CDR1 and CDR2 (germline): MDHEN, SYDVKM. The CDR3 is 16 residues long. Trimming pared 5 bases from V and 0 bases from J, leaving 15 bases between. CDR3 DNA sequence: TGTGCCAGCAGTCGCCCAATCAGGGGAAGCACAGATACGCAGTATTTT. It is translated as CASSRPIRGSTDTQYF. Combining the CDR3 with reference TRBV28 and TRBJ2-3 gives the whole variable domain DVKVTQSSRYLVKRTGEKVFLECVQDMDHENMFWYRQDPGLGLRLIYFSYDVKMKEKGDIPEGYSVSREKKERFSLILESASTNQTSMYLCASSRPIRGSTDTQYFGPGTRLTVL.

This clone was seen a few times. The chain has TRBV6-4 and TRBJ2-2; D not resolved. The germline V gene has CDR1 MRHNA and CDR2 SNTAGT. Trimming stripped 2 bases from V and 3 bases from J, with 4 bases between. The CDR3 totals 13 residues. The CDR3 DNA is TGTGCCAGCAGTGACAGGGACACCGGGGAGCTGTTTTTT. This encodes CASSDRDTGELFF.

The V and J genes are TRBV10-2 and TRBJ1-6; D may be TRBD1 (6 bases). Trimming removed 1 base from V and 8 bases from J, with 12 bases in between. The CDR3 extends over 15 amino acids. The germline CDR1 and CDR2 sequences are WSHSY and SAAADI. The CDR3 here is CASSELNRVHSPLHF. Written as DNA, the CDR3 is TGCGCCAGCAGTGAGTTGAACAGGGTTCATTCACCCCTCCACTTT.

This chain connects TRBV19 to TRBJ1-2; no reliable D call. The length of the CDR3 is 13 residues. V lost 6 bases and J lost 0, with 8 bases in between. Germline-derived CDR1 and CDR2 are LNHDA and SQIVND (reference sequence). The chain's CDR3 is CASSKDPNYGYTF. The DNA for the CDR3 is TGTGCCAGTAGCAAAGACCCTAACTATGGCTACACCTTC.

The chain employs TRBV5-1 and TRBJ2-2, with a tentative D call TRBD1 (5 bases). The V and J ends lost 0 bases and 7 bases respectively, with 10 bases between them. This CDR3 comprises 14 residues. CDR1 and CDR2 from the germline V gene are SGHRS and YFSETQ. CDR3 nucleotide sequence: TGCGCCAGCAGCTTGGTCAGGGATGTCGGGGAGCTGTTTTTT. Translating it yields CASSLVRDVGELFF.

CDR3: CASSIRAGGYNEQFF. The DNA of the CDR3 is TGTGCCAGTAGTATTCGCGCGGGGGGTTACAATGAGCAGTTCTTC. The V call is TRBV19, the J call TRBJ2-1; TRBD2 matches at 8 bases. CDR3 length: 15 amino acids. Losses at the gene ends were 3 bases for V and 4 bases for J; bases not matched to a gene: 5. The germline V gene has CDR1 LNHDA and CDR2 SQIVND (reference sequence).

CDR3 DNA sequence: TGTGCCAGCATCAGACTAGCGGGTCCCGGGGCAGATACGCAGTATTTT. Amino acid sequence: CASIRLAGPGADTQYF. This chain joins TRBV2 and TRBJ2-3, with 10 bases aligning to TRBD2. With V trimmed by 7 bases and J by 4 bases, 11 bases remained unmatched. The CDR3 is made up of 16 amino acids. From germline, CDR1 is SNHLY and CDR2 FYNNEI.

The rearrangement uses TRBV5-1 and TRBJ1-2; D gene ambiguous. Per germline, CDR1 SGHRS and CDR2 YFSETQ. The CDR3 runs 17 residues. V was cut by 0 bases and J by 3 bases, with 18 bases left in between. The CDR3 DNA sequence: TGCGCCAGCAGCTTGGCTGTAGGCAGGCGGTGGGACTATGGCTACACCTTC. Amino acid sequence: CASSLAVGRRWDYGYTF. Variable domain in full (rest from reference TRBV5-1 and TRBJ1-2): KAGVTQTPRYLIKTRGQQVTLSCSPISGHRSVSWYQQTPGQGLQFLFEYFSETQRNKGNFPGRFSGRQFSNSRSEMNVSTLELGDSALYLCASSLAVGRRWDYGYTFGSGTRLTVV.

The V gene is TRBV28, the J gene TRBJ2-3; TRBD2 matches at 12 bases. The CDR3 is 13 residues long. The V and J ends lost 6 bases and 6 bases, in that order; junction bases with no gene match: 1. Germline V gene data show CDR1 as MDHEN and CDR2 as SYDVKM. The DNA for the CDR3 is TGTGCCAGCAGCCTAGCGGGAGGGGATACGCAGTATTTT. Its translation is CASSLAGGDTQYF.

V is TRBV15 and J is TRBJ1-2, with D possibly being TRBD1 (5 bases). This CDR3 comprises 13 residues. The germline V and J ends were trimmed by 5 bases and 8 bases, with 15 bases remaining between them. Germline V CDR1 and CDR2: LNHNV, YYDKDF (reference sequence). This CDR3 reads CATSGGNSEGYTF. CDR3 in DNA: TGTGCCACCAGCGGGGGAAATTCGGAGGGCTACACCTTC. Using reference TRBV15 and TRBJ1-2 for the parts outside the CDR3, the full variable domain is DAMVIQNPRYQVTQFGKPVTLSCSQTLNHNVMYWYQQKSSQAPKLLFHYYDKDFNNEADTPDNFQSRRPNTSFCFLDIRSPGLGDTAMYLCATSGGNSEGYTFGSGTRLTVV.

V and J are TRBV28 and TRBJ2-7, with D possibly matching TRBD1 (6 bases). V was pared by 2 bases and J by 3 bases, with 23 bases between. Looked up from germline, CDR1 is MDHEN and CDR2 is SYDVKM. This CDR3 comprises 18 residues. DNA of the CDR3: TGTGCCAGCAGTTTACGGGCCGGGACACCAAAACCTCACTACGAGCAGTACTTC. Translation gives CASSLRAGTPKPHYEQYF.

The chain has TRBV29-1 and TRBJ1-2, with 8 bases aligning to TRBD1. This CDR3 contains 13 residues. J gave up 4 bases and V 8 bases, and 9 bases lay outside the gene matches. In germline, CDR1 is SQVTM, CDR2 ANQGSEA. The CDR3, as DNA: TGCAGCATAGAAACAGGGGGGGCCTATGGCTACACCTTC. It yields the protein CSIETGGAYGYTF.